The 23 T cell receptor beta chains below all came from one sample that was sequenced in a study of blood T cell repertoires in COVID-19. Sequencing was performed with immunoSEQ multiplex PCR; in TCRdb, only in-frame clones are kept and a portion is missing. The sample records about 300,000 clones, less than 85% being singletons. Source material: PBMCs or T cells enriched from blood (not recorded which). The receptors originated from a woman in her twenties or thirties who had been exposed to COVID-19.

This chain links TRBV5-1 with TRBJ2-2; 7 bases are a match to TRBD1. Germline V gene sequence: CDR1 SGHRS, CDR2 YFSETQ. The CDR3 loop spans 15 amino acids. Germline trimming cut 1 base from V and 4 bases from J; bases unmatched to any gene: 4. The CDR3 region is CASSLLQGPTGELFF. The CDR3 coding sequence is TGCGCCAGCAGCTTGCTACAGGGGCCCACCGGGGAGCTGTTTTTT. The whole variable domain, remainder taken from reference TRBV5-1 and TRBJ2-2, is KAGVTQTPRYLIKTRGQQVTLSCSPISGHRSVSWYQQTPGQGLQFLFEYFSETQRNKGNFPGRFSGRQFSNSRSEMNVSTLELGDSALYLCASSLLQGPTGELFFGEGSRLTVL.

CDR3 sequence reads: CASSFPGGGYTF. CDR3 coding DNA: TGTGCCAGCAGCTTCCCTGGAGGGGGCTACACCTTC. This sequence joins TRBV3-1 (or the pseudogene TRBV3-2) and TRBJ1-2; no definite D call. The CDR3 loop spans 12 amino acids. The germline CDR1 and CDR2 sequences are LGHDT and YNNKEL (reference sequence). Trimming pared 5 bases from V and 8 bases from J, leaving 12 bases between.

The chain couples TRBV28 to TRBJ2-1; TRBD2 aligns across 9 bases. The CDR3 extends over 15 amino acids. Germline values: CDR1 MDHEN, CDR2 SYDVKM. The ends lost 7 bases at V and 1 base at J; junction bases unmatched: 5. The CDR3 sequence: CASTLSGRSYNEQFF. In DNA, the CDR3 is TGTGCCAGCACCCTAAGCGGGAGGTCCTACAATGAGCAGTTCTTC.

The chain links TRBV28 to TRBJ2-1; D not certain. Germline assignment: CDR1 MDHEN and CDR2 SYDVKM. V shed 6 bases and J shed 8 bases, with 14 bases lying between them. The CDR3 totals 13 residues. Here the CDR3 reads CASSRQLLYEQFF. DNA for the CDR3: TGTGCCAGCAGCCGCCAACTATTGTATGAGCAGTTCTTC.

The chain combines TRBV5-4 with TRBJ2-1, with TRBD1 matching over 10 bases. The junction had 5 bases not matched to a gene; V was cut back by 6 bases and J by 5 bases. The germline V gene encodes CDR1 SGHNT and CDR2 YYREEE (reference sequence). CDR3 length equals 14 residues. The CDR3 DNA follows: TGTGCCAGCACCCCGGGACAGGGGAACAATGAGCAGTTCTTC. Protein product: CASTPGQGNNEQFF.

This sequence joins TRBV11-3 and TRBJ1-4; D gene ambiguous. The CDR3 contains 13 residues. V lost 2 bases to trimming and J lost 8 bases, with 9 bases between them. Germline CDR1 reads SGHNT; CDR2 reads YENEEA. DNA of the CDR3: TGTGCCAGCAGCTTACTTCGAGGGGAAAAACTGTTTTTT. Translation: CASSLLRGEKLFF. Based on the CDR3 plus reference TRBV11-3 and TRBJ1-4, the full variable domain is EAGVVQSPRYKIIEKKQPVAFWCNPISGHNTLYWYLQNLGQGPELLIRYENEEAVDDSQLPKDRFSAERLKGVDSTLKIQPAELGDSAVYLCASSLLRGEKLFFGSGTQLSVL.

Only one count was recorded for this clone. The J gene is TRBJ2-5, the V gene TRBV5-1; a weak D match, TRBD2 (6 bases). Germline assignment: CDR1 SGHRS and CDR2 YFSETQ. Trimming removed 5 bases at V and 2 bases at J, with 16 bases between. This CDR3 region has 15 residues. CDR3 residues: CASSDSSGSQETQYF. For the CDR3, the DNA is TGCGCCAGCAGTGATTCTTCCGGGAGTCAAGAGACCCAGTACTTC. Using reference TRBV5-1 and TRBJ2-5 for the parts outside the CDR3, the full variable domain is KAGVTQTPRYLIKTRGQQVTLSCSPISGHRSVSWYQQTPGQGLQFLFEYFSETQRNKGNFPGRFSGRQFSNSRSEMNVSTLELGDSALYLCASSDSSGSQETQYFGPGTRLLVL.

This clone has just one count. The CDR3 sequence is CASSEAPGITDTQYF. In DNA form, the CDR3 reads TGTGCCAGCAGTGAAGCCCCAGGAATCACAGATACGCAGTATTTT. The chain carries TRBV6-1 and TRBJ2-3; D call uncertain. CDR1 and CDR2 from the germline V gene are MNHNS and SASEGT. This CDR3 contains 15 residues. The ends were cut back, 0 bases at V and 2 bases at J, with 9 bases in the middle.

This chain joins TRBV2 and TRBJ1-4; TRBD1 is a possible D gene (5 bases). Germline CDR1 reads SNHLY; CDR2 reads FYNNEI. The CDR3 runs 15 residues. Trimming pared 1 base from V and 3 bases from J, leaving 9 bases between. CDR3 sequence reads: CASSEGGSANEKLFF. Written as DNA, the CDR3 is TGTGCCAGCAGTGAAGGGGGCTCGGCTAATGAAAAACTGTTTTTT.

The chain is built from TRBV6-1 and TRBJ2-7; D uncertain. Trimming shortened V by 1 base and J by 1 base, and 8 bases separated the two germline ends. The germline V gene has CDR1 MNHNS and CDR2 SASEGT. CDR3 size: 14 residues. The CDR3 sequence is CASSEVWQSYEQYF. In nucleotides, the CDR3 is TGTGCCAGCAGTGAAGTTTGGCAGTCCTACGAGCAGTACTTC.

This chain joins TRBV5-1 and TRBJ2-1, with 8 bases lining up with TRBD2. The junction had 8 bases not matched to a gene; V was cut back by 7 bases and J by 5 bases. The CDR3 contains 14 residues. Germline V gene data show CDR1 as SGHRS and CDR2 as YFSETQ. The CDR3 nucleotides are TGCGCCAGCGGCGGGAGGTACCTTAACAATGAGCAGTTCTTC. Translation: CASGGRYLNNEQFF.

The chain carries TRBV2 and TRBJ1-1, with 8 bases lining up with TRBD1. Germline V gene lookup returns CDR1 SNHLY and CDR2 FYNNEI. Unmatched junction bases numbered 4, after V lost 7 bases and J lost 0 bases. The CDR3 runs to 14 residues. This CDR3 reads CASNEDRVNTEAFF. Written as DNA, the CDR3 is TGTGCCAGCAACGAGGACAGGGTGAACACTGAAGCTTTCTTT.

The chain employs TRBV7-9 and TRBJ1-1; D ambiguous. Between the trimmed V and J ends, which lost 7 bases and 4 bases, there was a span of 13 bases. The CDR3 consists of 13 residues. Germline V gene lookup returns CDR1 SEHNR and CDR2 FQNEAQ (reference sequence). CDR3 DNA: TGTGCCAGCAAAATCGAGGGTCGCACTGAAGCTTTCTTT. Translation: CASKIEGRTEAFF.

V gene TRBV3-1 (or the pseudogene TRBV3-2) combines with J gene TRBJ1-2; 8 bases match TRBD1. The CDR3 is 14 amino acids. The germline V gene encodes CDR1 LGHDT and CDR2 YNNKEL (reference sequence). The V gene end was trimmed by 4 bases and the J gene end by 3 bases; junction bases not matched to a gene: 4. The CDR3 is CASSRDRSDYGYTF. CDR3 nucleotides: TGTGCCAGCAGCCGGGACAGGAGCGACTATGGCTACACCTTC.

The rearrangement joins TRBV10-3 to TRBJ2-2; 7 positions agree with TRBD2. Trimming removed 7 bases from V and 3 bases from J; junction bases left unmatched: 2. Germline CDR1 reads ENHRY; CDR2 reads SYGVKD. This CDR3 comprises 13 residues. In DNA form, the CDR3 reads TGTGCCATCACACGGGAGGACACCGGGGAGCTGTTTTTT. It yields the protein CAITREDTGELFF.

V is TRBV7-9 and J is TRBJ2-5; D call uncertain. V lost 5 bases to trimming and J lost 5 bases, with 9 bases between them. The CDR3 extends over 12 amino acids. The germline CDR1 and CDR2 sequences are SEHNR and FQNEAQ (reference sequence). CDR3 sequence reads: CASSPLGETQYF. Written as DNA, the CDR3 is TGTGCCAGCAGCCCTCTAGGTGAGACCCAGTACTTC.

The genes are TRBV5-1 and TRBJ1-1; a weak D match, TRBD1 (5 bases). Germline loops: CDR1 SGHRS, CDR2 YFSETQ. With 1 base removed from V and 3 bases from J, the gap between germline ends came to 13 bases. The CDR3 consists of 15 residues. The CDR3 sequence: CASSLNQGGHTEAFF. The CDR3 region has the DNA TGCGCCAGCAGCTTGAACCAGGGAGGGCACACTGAAGCTTTCTTT.

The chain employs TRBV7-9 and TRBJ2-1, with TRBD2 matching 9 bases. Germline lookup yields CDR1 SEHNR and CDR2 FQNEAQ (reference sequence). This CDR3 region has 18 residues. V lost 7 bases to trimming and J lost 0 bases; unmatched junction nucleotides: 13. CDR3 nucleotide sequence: TGTGCCAGCAATCTGGGTAGCGGGGGTGCGAGCTCCTACAATGAGCAGTTCTTC. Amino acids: CASNLGSGGASSYNEQFF.

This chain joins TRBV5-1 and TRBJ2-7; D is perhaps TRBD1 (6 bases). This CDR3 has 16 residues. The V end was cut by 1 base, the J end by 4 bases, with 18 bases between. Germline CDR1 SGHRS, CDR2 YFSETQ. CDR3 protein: CASSLKSTGQGYEQYF. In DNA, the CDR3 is TGCGCCAGCAGCTTGAAGAGTACGGGGCAGGGGTACGAGCAGTACTTC.

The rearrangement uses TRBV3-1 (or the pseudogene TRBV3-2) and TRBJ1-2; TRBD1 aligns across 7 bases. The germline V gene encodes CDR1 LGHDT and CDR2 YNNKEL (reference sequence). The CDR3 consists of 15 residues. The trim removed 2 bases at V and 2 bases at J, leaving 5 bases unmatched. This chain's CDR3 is CASSQNRGGNYGYTF. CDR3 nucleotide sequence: TGTGCCAGCAGCCAAAACAGGGGCGGGAACTATGGCTACACCTTC.

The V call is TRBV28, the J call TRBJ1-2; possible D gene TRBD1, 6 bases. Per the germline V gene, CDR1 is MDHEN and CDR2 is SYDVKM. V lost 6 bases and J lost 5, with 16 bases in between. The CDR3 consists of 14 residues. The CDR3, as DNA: TGTGCCAGCAGCGCCAACAGGGATTTTTATGGCTACACCTTC. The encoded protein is CASSANRDFYGYTF.

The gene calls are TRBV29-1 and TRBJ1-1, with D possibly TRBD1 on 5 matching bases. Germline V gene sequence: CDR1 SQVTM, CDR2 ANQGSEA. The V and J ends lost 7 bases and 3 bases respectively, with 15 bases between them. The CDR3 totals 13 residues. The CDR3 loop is CSACRQGDTEAFF. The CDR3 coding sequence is TGCAGCGCTTGTCGTCAGGGTGACACTGAAGCTTTCTTT.

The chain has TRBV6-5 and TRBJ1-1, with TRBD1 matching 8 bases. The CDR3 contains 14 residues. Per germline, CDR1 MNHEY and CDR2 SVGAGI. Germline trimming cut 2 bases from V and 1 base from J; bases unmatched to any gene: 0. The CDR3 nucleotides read TGTGCCAGCAGTTACGGGACAGGGAACACTGAAGCTTTCTTT. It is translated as CASSYGTGNTEAFF.